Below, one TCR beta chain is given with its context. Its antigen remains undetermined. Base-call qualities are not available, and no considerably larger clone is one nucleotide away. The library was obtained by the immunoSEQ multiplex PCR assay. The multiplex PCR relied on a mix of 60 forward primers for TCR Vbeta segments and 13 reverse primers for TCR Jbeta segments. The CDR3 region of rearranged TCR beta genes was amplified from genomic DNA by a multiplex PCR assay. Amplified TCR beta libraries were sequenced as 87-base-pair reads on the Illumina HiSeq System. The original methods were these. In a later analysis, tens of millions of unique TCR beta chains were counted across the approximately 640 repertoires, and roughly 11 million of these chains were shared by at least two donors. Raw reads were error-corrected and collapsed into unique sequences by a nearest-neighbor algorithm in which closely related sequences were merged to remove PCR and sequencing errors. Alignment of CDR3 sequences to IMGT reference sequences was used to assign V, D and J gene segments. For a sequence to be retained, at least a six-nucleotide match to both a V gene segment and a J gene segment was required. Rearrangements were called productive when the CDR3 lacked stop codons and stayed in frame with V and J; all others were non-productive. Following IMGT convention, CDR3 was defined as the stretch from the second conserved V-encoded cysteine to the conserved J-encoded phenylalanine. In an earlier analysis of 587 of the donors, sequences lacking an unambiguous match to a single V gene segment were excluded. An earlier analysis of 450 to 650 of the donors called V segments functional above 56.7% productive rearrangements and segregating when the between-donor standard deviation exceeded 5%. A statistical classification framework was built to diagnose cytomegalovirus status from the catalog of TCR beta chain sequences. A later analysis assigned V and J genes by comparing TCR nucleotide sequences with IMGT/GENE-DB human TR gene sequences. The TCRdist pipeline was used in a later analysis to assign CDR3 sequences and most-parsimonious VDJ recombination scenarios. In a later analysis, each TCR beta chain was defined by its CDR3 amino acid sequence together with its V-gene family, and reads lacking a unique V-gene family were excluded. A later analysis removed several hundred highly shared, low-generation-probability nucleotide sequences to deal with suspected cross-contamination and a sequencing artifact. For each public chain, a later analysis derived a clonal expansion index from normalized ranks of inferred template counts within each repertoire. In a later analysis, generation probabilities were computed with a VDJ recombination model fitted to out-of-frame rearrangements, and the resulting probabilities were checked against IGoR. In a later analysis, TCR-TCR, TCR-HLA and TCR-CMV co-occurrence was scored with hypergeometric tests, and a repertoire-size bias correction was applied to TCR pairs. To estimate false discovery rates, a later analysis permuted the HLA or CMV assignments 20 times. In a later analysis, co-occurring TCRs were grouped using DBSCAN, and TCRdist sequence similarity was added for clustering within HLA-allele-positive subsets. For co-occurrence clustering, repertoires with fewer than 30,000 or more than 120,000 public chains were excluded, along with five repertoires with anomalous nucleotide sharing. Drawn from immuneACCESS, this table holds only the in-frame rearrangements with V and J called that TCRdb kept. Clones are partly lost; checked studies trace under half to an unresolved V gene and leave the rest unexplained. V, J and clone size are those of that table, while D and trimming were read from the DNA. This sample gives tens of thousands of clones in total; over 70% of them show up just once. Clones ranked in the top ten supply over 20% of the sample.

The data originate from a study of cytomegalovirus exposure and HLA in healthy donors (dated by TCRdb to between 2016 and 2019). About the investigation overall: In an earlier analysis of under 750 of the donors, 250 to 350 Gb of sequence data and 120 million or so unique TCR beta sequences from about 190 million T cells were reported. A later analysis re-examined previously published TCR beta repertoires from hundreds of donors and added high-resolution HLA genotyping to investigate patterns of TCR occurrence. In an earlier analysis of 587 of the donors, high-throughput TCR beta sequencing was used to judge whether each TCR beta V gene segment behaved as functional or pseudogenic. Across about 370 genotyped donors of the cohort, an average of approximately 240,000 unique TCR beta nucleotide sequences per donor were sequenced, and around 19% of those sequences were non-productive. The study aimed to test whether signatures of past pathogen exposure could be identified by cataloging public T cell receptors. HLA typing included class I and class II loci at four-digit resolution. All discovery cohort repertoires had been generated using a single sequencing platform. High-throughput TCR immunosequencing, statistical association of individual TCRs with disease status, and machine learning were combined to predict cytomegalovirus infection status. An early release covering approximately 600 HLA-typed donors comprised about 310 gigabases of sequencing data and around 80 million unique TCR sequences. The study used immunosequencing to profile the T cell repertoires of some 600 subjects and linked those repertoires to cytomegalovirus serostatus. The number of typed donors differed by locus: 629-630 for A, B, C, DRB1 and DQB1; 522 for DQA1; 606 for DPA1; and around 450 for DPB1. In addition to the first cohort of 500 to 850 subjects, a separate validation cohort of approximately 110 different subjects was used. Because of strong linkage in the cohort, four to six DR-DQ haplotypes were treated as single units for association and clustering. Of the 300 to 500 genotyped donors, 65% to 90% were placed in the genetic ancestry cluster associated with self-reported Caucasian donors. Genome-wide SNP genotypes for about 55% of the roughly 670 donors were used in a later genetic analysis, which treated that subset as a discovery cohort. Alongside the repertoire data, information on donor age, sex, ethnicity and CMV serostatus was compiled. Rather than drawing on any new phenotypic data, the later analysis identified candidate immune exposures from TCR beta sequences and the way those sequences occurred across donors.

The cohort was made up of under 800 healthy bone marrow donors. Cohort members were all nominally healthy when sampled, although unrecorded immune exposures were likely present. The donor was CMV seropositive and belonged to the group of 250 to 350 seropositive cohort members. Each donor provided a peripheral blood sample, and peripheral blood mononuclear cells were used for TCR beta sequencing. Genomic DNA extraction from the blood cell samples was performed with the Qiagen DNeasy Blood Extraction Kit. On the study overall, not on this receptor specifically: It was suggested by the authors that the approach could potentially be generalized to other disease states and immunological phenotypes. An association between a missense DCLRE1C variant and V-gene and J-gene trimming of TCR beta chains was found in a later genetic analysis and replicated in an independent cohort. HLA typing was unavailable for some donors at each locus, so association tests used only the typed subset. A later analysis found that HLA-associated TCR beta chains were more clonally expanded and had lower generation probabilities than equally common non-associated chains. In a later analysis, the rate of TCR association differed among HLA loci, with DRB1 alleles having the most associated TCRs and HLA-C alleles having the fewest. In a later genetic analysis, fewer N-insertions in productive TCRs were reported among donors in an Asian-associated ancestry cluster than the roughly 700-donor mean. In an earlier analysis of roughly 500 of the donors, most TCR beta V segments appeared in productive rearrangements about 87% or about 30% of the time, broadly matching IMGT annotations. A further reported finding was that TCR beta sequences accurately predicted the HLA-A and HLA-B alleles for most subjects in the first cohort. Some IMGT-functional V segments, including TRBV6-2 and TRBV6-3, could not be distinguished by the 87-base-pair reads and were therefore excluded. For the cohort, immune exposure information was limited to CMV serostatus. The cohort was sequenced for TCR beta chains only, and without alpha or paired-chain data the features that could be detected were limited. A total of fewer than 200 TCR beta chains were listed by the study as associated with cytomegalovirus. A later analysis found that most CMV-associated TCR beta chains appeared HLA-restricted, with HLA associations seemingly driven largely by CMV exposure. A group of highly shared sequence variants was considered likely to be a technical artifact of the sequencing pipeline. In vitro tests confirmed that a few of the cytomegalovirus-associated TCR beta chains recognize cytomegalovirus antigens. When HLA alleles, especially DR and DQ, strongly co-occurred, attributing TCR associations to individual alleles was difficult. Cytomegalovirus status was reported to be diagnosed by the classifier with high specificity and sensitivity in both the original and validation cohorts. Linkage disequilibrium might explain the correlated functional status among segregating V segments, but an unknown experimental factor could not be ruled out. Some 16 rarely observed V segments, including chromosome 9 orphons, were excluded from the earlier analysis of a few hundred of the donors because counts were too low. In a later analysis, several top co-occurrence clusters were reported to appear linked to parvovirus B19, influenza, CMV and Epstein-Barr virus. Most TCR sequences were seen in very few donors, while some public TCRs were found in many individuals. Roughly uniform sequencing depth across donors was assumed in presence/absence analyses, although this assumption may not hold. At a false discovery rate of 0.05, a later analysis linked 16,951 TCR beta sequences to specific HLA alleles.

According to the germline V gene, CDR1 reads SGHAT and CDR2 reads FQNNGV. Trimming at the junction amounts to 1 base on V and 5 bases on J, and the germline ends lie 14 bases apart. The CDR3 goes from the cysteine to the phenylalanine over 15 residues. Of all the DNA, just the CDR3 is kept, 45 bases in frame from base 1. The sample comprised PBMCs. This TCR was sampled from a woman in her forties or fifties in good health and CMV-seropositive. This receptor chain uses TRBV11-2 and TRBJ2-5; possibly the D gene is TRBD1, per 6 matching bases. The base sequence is TGTGCCAGCAGCTTAGCCAGGGGTGATCACGAGACCCAGTACTTC. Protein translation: CASSLARGDHETQYF.